A single sample is the source of the 31 T cell receptor beta chains below, sequenced in a study of blood T cell repertoires in COVID-19. Generated by immunoSEQ multiplex PCR, the TCRdb table keeps only in-frame clones and is missing some. Here the sample spans 120,000 to 150,000 clones, 80% being singletons. The sequenced sample consisted of peripheral blood. The source is a woman aged 50 to 65 with acute or convalescent COVID-19.

The chain has TRBV28 and TRBJ1-2, with D possibly being TRBD1 (6 bases). V was pared by 7 bases and J by 3 bases, with 15 bases between. The CDR3 has 14 residues. From germline, CDR1 is MDHEN and CDR2 SYDVKM. CDR3 DNA sequence: TGTGCCAGCAATTCCGGGACAACGGACTATGGCTACACCTTC. This encodes CASNSGTTDYGYTF.

V usage is TRBV5-4 and J usage is TRBJ1-3; no clear D gene. The CDR3 loop spans 15 amino acids. Germline CDR1 is SGHNT and CDR2 is YYREEE (reference sequence). Trimming took off 2 bases at V and 0 bases at J, with 9 bases between the two ends. The chain's CDR3 is CASSLSVGSGNTIYF. CDR3 nucleotide sequence: TGTGCCAGCAGCTTATCGGTCGGCTCTGGAAACACCATATATTTT.

The count of this clone is one. Here the CDR3 reads CASSEGGINYGYTF. In DNA form, the CDR3 reads TGTGCCAGCAGTGAGGGGGGGATCAACTATGGCTACACCTTC. The chain recombines TRBV6-1 with TRBJ1-2, with D perhaps TRBD1 (5 bases). V dropped 3 bases and J dropped 2 bases, with 10 bases sitting between them. CDR1 is MNHNS and CDR2 is SASEGT in the germline V gene. The CDR3 covers 14 residues.

J is TRBJ2-2 and V is TRBV10-3, with D possibly TRBD2 on 5 matching bases. V lost 10 bases and J 3 bases, leaving 15 bases between the germline ends. Germline CDR1 ENHRY, CDR2 SYGVKD. The CDR3 runs 14 residues. In DNA, the CDR3 is TGTGCCACCGGCGTGAGGGAAGACACCGGGGAGCTGTTTTTT. This translates into CATGVREDTGELFF.

Only one count was recorded for this clone. The V call is TRBV28, the J call TRBJ1-2; weak D call: TRBD1 (6 bases). Trimming cost V 5 bases and J 11 bases, with 18 bases left between them. CDR3 length equals 13 residues. Germline CDR1 MDHEN, CDR2 SYDVKM. The CDR3 nucleotides read TGTGCCAGCAGTCTGCAAACAGGGTTTGATTACACCTTC. Its translation is CASSLQTGFDYTF.

Only one count was recorded for this clone. The chain carries TRBV7-3 and TRBJ1-2; D is ambiguous. The germline gives CDR1 SGHTA, CDR2 FQGTGA. V gave up 5 bases and J gave up 2 bases, with 9 bases separating them. This CDR3 has 13 residues. CDR3 sequence reads: CASSPGENYGYTF. CDR3 in DNA: TGTGCCAGCAGCCCCGGGGAGAACTATGGCTACACCTTC.

In this sample, this clone turned up once. The chain uses TRBV3-1 (or the pseudogene TRBV3-2) and TRBJ2-2; the D gene is possibly TRBD1 (6 bases). This CDR3 is built from 15 residues. The V gene's germline CDR1 is LGHDT and CDR2 YNNKEL (reference sequence). Trimming pared 5 bases from V and 4 bases from J, leaving 14 bases between. CDR3 in DNA: TGTGCCAGCAGCTACTCAGGGGCGGGCACCGGGGAGCTGTTTTTT. The encoded protein is CASSYSGAGTGELFF.

The genes are TRBV5-1 and TRBJ1-2, with 7 bases aligning to TRBD1. J gave up 4 bases and V 7 bases, and 13 bases lay outside the gene matches. Germline CDR1 reads SGHRS; CDR2 reads YFSETQ. This CDR3 spans 15 amino acids. The DNA for the CDR3 is TGCGCCAGCGCTAATGCACAGGGGAACAGCTATGGCTACACCTTC. Translation gives CASANAQGNSYGYTF.

The chain has TRBV7-9 and TRBJ2-7; D is uncertain. The CDR3 contains 12 residues. Germline CDR1 and CDR2: SEHNR and FQNEAQ (reference sequence). Trimming left V 4 bases short and J 2 bases short, with 6 bases between. The DNA for the CDR3 is TGTGCCAGCAGCTCGGAGACCTACGAGCAGTACTTC. Translated: CASSSETYEQYF.

The chain couples TRBV19 to TRBJ1-2, with 7 positions matching TRBD1. Per germline, CDR1 LNHDA and CDR2 SQIVND (reference sequence). This CDR3 comprises 24 residues. V lost 2 bases, J lost 4 bases, and 34 bases stayed unmatched. This chain's CDR3 is CASSITPASLRDRNTAYHVYGYTF. Written as DNA, the CDR3 is TGTGCCAGTAGTATAACCCCCGCGAGTCTCCGGGACAGAAATACCGCCTATCATGTCTATGGCTACACCTTC.

The chain has TRBV5-4 and TRBJ2-5, with 9 positions matching TRBD2. Germline values: CDR1 SGHNT, CDR2 YYREEE (reference sequence). The length of the CDR3 is 15 residues. Trimming cost V 4 bases and J 2 bases; bases outside gene matches: 6. In DNA form, the CDR3 reads TGTGCCAGCAGCCGGAGCGGGGGGCCTCAAGAGACCCAGTACTTC. Its protein product is CASSRSGGPQETQYF.

V usage is TRBV6-2 or TRBV6-3 and J usage is TRBJ2-7; TRBD2 agrees at 7 bases. CDR3 length equals 13 residues. Germline CDR1 is MNHEY and CDR2 is SVGEGT. After removal of 5 bases from V and 1 base from J, the junction contained 2 bases not matched to a gene. DNA of the CDR3: TGTGCCAGCAGTCGGGGGGTATCCTACGAGCAGTACTTC. It encodes CASSRGVSYEQYF.

The CDR3 reads CASRLTGAEHEQYF. CDR3 sequence (DNA): TGTGCCAGCAGGTTGACAGGGGCTGAACACGAGCAGTACTTC. The chain couples TRBV6-6 to TRBJ2-7, with TRBD1 matching over 8 bases. CDR1 and CDR2 (germline): MNHNY, SVGAGI (reference sequence). V shed 6 bases and J 5 bases; nucleotides not matched to a gene: 9. CDR3 length: 14 amino acids.

The chain employs TRBV7-2 and TRBJ1-2; tentatively, D is TRBD1 (6 bases). CDR3 length: 13 amino acids. CDR1 SGHTA and CDR2 FQGNSA come from the germline V gene. Trimming pared 3 bases from V and 7 bases from J, leaving 12 bases between. CDR3 in DNA: TGTGCCAGCAGCTTTACAGGGTGGAGTGGCTACACCTTC. Its translation: CASSFTGWSGYTF.

This clone was seen only once. The J gene is TRBJ1-6, the V gene TRBV7-3; no reliable D call. The CDR3 spans 14 residues. Germline lookup yields CDR1 SGHTA and CDR2 FQGTGA. V shed 2 bases and J shed 6 bases, with 8 bases lying between them. As DNA, the CDR3 is TGTGCCAGCAGCTTACAACAGACTAATTCACCCCTCCACTTT. It specifies CASSLQQTNSPLHF.

V is TRBV19 and J is TRBJ2-7; D gene uncertain. This CDR3 spans 14 amino acids. The germline CDR1 and CDR2 sequences are LNHDA and SQIVND (reference sequence). The V gene lost 6 bases and the J gene lost 3 bases, with 15 bases spanning the gap. The CDR3 DNA is TGTGCCAGTAGCTTAAGTGGCACCGTCTACGAGCAGTACTTC. Translated: CASSLSGTVYEQYF.

This chain connects TRBV6-6 to TRBJ2-7; D call uncertain. This CDR3 has 15 amino acids. The V and J ends lost 4 bases and 3 bases respectively, with 16 bases between them. The germline gives CDR1 MNHNY, CDR2 SVGAGI (reference sequence). This CDR3 is CASSFREAISYEQYF. CDR3 coding DNA: TGTGCCAGCAGTTTTCGTGAGGCCATAAGCTACGAGCAGTACTTC.

CDR3 sequence: CASSPQESAGAYEQYF. The CDR3 DNA reads TGTGCCAGCTCACCCCAGGAGTCAGCGGGGGCCTACGAGCAGTACTTC. The V gene is TRBV18, the J gene TRBJ2-7; 8 bases are a match to TRBD2. The CDR3 extends over 16 amino acids. CDR1 and CDR2 (germline): KGHSH, LQKENI. Unmatched junction bases numbered 9, after V lost 3 bases and J lost 2 bases. Full variable domain (remainder filled in from reference TRBV18 and TRBJ2-7): NAGVMQNPRHLVRRRGQEARLRCSPMKGHSHVYWYRQLPEEGLKFMVYLQKENIIDESGMPKERFSAEFPKEGPSILRIQQVVRGDSAAYFCASSPQESAGAYEQYFGPGTRLTVT.

This chain connects TRBV7-2 to TRBJ1-1; D call uncertain. V gave up 1 base and J gave up 4 bases, with 10 bases separating them. This CDR3 comprises 14 residues. Per germline, CDR1 SGHTA and CDR2 FQGNSA. The CDR3 protein is CASSLEYRSTEAFF. The CDR3 nucleotides read TGTGCCAGCAGCTTAGAATACCGGTCCACTGAAGCTTTCTTT.

The rearrangement links TRBV27 to TRBJ1-5; D call uncertain. This CDR3 has 14 residues. V lost 4 bases, J lost 2 bases, and 9 bases lay in between. CDR1 is MNHEY and CDR2 is SMNVEV in the germline V gene (reference sequence). The CDR3 nucleotides read TGTGCCAGCAGTTCAACCGGGGGCAATCAGCCCCAGCATTTT. Amino acid sequence: CASSSTGGNQPQHF.

This clone was picked up a small number of times. The V call is TRBV4-3, the J call TRBJ1-3, with TRBD1 matching over 9 bases. The germline V gene has CDR1 LGHNA and CDR2 YSLEER. The junction had 8 bases not matched to a gene; V was cut back by 5 bases and J by 3 bases. There are 16 residues in the CDR3. For the CDR3, the DNA is TGCGCCAGCAGCTTCGGGACAGGGTTTGATGGAAACACCATATATTTT. This encodes CASSFGTGFDGNTIYF.

The rearrangement uses TRBV5-6 and TRBJ2-3; 10 bases align to TRBD2. Germline V gene sequence: CDR1 SGHDT, CDR2 YYEEEE. The length of the CDR3 is 17 residues. Trimming cost V 2 bases and J 1 base; bases outside gene matches: 7. CDR3 sequence (DNA): TGTGCCAGCAGCTTTAGAACCGGGACTAGCGGCACAGATACGCAGTATTTT. As protein: CASSFRTGTSGTDTQYF.

The chain carries TRBV7-9 and TRBJ2-7; TRBD1 aligns across 7 bases. In germline, CDR1 is SEHNR, CDR2 FQNEAQ (reference sequence). The CDR3 extends over 15 amino acids. The trim removed 7 bases at V and 4 bases at J, leaving 13 bases unmatched. The CDR3 DNA is TGTGCCAGCACCCCAAGGGACCGGGACAGTTACGAGCAGTACTTC. This translates into CASTPRDRDSYEQYF.

This chain joins TRBV28 and TRBJ1-2; D remains unclear. Per the germline V gene, CDR1 is MDHEN and CDR2 is SYDVKM. Trimming shortened V by 3 bases and J by 2 bases, and 10 bases separated the two germline ends. The CDR3 has 14 amino acids. The CDR3 DNA is TGTGCCAGCAGTTTTCTAGCCCCGAACTATGGCTACACCTTC. Its translation is CASSFLAPNYGYTF.

This sequence joins TRBV28 and TRBJ2-7; maybe TRBD2 (7 bases). This CDR3 region has 15 residues. V lost 5 bases, J lost 0 bases, and 14 bases lay in between. CDR1 and CDR2 from the germline V gene are MDHEN and SYDVKM. In DNA form, the CDR3 reads TGTGCCAGCAGTCCACGGGGGGCGAGCTCCTACGAGCAGTACTTC. Translated: CASSPRGASSYEQYF.

The chain has TRBV6-5 and TRBJ1-4; D uncertain. The CDR3 consists of 15 residues. Germline CDR1 is MNHEY and CDR2 is SVGAGI. Trimming removed 7 bases at V and 5 bases at J, with 17 bases between. Written as DNA, the CDR3 is TGTGCCAGCATGCTGGCCACAACGAAAAATGAAAAACTGTTTTTT. This translates into CASMLATTKNEKLFF.

This clone has only one observation. CDR3 sequence reads: CASSLAPRGSPLHF. The CDR3 DNA sequence: TGTGCCAGCAGCTTAGCTCCCAGAGGTTCACCCCTCCACTTT. The chain carries TRBV7-9 and TRBJ1-6, with D hard to call. The CDR3 has 14 amino acids. V lost 0 bases and J 9 bases, leaving 9 bases between the germline ends. The V gene's germline CDR1 is SEHNR and CDR2 FQNEAQ (reference sequence).

The chain recombines TRBV19 with TRBJ1-3; D call uncertain. This CDR3 is 15 amino acids long. The V and J ends lost 4 bases and 3 bases respectively, with 13 bases between them. CDR1 and CDR2 (germline): LNHDA, SQIVND (reference sequence). Written as DNA, the CDR3 is TGTGCCAGTAGTACCGACCGAGGAGGTGGAAACACCATATATTTT. Protein sequence: CASSTDRGGGNTIYF.

The rearrangement uses TRBV5-4 and TRBJ1-2, with D unclear. The CDR3 consists of 15 residues. The V end lost 0 bases, the J end lost 2 bases, and 11 bases lay between the germline ends. Germline V CDR1 and CDR2: SGHNT, YYREEE (reference sequence). CDR3 bases: TGTGCCAGCAGCTTGGGACCGAGCGACAACTATGGCTACACCTTC. This encodes CASSLGPSDNYGYTF.

The J gene is TRBJ1-6, the V gene TRBV7-2, with unresolved D. The CDR3 length is 14 residues. V was shortened by 5 bases and J by 6 bases, with 11 bases between the two germline ends. CDR1 is SGHTA, CDR2 FQGNSA, per germline. The CDR3 protein is CASSPRRANSPLHF. Written as DNA, the CDR3 is TGTGCCAGCAGCCCCCGGAGGGCTAATTCACCCCTCCACTTT.

The rearrangement joins TRBV24-1 to TRBJ2-7; TRBD1 matches at 10 bases. Trimming at V came to 7 bases and at J to 1 base, leaving 6 bases not matched to a gene. Germline assignment: CDR1 KGHDR and CDR2 SFDVKD. CDR3 length equals 15 residues. The DNA for the CDR3 is TGTGCCACCAGGACGAGGGGACAGGGGTCCTACGAGCAGTACTTC. It yields the protein CATRTRGQGSYEQYF.